This T cell receptor (beta chain) was found in a study of beta chain features in type 1 diabetes. Broader study findings: Whether TCRB rearrangement is influenced by HLA type was left unresolved in this analysis.

CD4+ cells of the naive, central memory, regulatory and stem cell-like memory types were sorted via CD45RO/CCR7/CD25/CD127/CD95/CD27. The entirety of the isolated RNA underwent reverse transcription, so expressed TCRB transcripts were sequenced. An average about 3.8 million reads came from naive, central memory and regulatory T cell samples. The method was immunoSEQ multiplex PCR; TCRdb's version includes in-frame clones alone and lacks a portion of them. The top ten hold approximately 0.69% of the sample, which has 130,000 or so clones, about a tenth seen once. Germline V gene data show CDR1 as SEHNR and CDR2 as FQNEAQ (reference sequence). The V and J ends lost 3 bases and 6 bases, in that order; junction bases with no gene match: 7. The CDR3 is 15 amino acids. As concerns this clone: Its antigen is unidentified.

This sequence joins TRBV7-9 and TRBJ1-5; 8 bases match TRBD1. The sequenced material came from central memory CD4+ T cells from blood. The sequence was collected from a woman in her thirties or forties in good health. CDR3 in amino acids: CASSFGQGTGQPQHF. CDR3 in DNA: TGTGCCAGCAGCTTCGGGCAGGGGACAGGTCAGCCCCAGCATTTT.